This TCR beta chain was captured in a study of spatial heterogeneity in lung cancer. Time point meaning: sample taken at primary tumor resection. This CDR3 spans 16 amino acids. The germline V gene encodes CDR1 MDHEN and CDR2 SYDVKM. TCRdb independently ran MiXCR on the 5' RACE reads; one entry per CDR3 protein. The sample carries about 11,000 distinct CDR3 sequences, more than 3% recorded once. This clonotype was seen only once. A single base separates this from a much larger clone, so it may be a read error. Sample: PBMCs, taken at surgery. The sequence was collected from a female donor with early-stage non-small cell lung cancer. This chain uses TRBV28 with TRBJ2-3; maybe TRBD1 (5 bases). CDR3: CATHDSVGASLDTQCF. In DNA form, the CDR3 reads TGTGCCACCCACGACTCCGTAGGGGCGTCGTTAGATACGCAGTGTTTT.